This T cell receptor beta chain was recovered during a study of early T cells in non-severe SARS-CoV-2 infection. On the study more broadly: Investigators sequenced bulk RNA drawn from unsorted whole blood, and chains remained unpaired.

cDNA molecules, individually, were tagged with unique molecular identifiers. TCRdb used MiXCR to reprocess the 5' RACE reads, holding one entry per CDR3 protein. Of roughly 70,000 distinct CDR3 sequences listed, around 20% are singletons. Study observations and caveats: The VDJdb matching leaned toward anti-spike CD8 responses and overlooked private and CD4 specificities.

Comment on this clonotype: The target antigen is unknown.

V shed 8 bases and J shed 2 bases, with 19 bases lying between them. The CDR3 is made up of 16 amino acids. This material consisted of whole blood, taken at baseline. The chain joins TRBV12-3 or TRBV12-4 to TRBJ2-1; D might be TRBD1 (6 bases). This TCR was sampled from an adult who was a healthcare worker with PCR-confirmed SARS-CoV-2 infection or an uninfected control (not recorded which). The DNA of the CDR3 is TGTGCCAGCTGCCTTTGGGGGCCGAGAACCTACAATGAGCAGTTCTTC. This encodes CASCLWGPRTYNEQFF.